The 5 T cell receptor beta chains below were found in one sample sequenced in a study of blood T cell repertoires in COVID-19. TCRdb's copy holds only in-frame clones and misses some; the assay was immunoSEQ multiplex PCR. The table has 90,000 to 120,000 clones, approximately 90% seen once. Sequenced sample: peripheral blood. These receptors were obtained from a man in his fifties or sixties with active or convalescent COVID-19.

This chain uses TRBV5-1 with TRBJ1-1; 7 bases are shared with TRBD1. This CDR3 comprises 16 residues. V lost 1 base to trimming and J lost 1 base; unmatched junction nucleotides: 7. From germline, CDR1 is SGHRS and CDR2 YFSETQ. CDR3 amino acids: CASSLTGDRWNTEAFF. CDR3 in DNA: TGCGCCAGCAGCTTGACAGGGGACCGCTGGAACACTGAAGCTTTCTTT.

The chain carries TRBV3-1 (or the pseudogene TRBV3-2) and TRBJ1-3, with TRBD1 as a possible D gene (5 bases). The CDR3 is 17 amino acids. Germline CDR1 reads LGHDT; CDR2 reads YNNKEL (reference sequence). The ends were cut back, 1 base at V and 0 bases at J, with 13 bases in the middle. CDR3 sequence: CASSQGTPSVSGNTIYF. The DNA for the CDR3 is TGTGCCAGCAGCCAAGGGACACCATCCGTCTCTGGAAACACCATATATTTT.

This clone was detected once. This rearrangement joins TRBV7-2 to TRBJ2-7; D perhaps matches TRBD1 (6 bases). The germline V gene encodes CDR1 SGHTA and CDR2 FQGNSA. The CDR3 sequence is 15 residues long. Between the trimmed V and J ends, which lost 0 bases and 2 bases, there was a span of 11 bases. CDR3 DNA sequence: TGTGCCAGCAGCTTAGCGGCTGGACAGCCCTACGAGCAGTACTTC. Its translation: CASSLAAGQPYEQYF.

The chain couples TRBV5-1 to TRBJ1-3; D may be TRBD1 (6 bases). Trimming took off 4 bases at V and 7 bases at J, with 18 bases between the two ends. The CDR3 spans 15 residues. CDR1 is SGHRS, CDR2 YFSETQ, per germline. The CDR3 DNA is TGCGCCAGCAGCACCGGACAGCCCGGACGCAACACCATATATTTT. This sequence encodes CASSTGQPGRNTIYF.

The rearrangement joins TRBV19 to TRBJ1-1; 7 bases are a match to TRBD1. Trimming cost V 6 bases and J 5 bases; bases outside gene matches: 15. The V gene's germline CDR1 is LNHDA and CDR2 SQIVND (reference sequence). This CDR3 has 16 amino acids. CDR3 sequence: CASRPTEAGGNTEAFF. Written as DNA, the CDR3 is TGTGCCAGTAGGCCTACCGAGGCAGGGGGGAATACTGAAGCTTTCTTT.